This is a list of T cell receptor beta chains from one sample in a study of radiotherapy plus CTLA-4 blockade in lung cancer. Data came from immunoSEQ multiplex PCR; TCRdb stores just in-frame clones and leaves some out. The sample includes roughly 50,000 clones, about 88% of them seen just once. The material was peripheral blood, obtained from a patient treated with radiotherapy plus ipilimumab. The receptors shown here come from a human donor with non-small cell lung cancer whose response to radiotherapy plus ipilimumab could not be evaluated. The CDR3 runs from the conserved cysteine through the conserved F or W. A D gene is named only where the DNA matches it firmly. Rows give clone size only sometimes, using once, few, many, or a class for an expanded clone.

J	D	V	size	CDR3	DNA
TRBJ2-7	TRBD2	TRBV30	-	CAARPAGGPGYEQYF	TGTGCTGCTCGGCCCGCGGGAGGGCCTGGCTACGAGCAGTACTTC
TRBJ1-5	TRBD1	TRBV19	-	CASSIDLGTGRRPQHF	TGTGCCAGTAGTATTGATCTTGGGACAGGGAGGAGGCCCCAGCATTTT
TRBJ2-2	TRBD1	TRBV2	few	CASREDRGTGELFF	TGTGCCAGCAGGGAGGACAGGGGAACCGGGGAGCTGTTTTTT
TRBJ2-3	-	TRBV7-2	-	CASSLGTYFTDTQYF	TGTGCCAGCAGCTTAGGTACCTATTTCACAGATACGCAGTATTTT
TRBJ2-3	-	TRBV5-1	-	CASSLRGFSTDTQYF	TGCGCCAGCAGCTTGAGGGGGTTCAGCACAGATACGCAGTATTTT
TRBJ2-3	TRBD1	TRBV25-1	few	CASSAQGTKDTQYF	TGTGCCAGCAGTGCACAGGGGACCAAAGATACGCAGTATTTT
TRBJ2-5	-	TRBV7-9	-	CASGAGSGETQYF	TGTGCCAGCGGGGCGGGGTCAGGGGAGACCCAGTACTTC
TRBJ1-2	TRBD1	TRBV2	few	CASIRVGRGPANYGYTF	TGTGCCAGCATCCGCGTGGGCAGGGGGCCCGCTAACTATGGCTACACCTTC
TRBJ2-1	TRBD1	TRBV6-5	-	CASSSRDSLYPFF	TGTGCCAGCAGTTCCCGGGACAGTCTTTATCCGTTCTTC
TRBJ1-2	TRBD1	TRBV30	-	CAWRDKGTAFQLGYTF	TGTGCCTGGAGAGATAAAGGGACAGCTTTTCAGCTTGGCTACACCTTC
TRBJ1-5	TRBD1	TRBV28	-	CASSLSGDRVNQPQHF	TGTGCCAGCAGTTTATCCGGAGACAGGGTTAATCAGCCCCAGCATTTT
TRBJ1-2	-	TRBV6-5	-	CASSPGHRDYGYTF	TGTGCCAGCAGTCCCGGTCACAGGGACTATGGCTACACCTTC
TRBJ2-3	TRBD2	TRBV28	-	CASSLPGLAGSTDTQYF	TGTGCCAGCAGTTTGCCGGGACTAGCGGGATCCACAGATACGCAGTATTTT
TRBJ2-5	-	TRBV5-1	-	CASSRTRETQYF	TGCGCCAGCAGTCGTACTCGAGAGACCCAGTACTTC
TRBJ2-7	TRBD2	TRBV2	-	CASSLEAGGPYEQYF	TGTGCCAGCAGTCTTGAAGCGGGAGGACCCTACGAGCAGTACTTC
TRBJ1-5	-	TRBV18	-	CASSPPEISNQPQHF	TGTGCCAGCTCACCGCCAGAAATTAGCAATCAGCCCCAGCATTTT
TRBJ2-1	-	TRBV29-1	-	CSAALGSGHYNEQFF	TGCAGCGCTGCTCTAGGTAGCGGCCACTACAATGAGCAGTTCTTC
TRBJ2-7	TRBD1	TRBV19	-	CASSMTGTGDHEQYF	TGTGCCAGTAGTATGACCGGGACAGGGGACCACGAGCAGTACTTC
TRBJ2-7	TRBD2	TRBV7-2	-	CASSSRGSGRDSFFYEQYF	TGTGCCAGCAGCTCCCGAGGTAGCGGGAGAGATTCTTTTTTCTACGAGCAGTACTTC
TRBJ2-7	-	TRBV25-1	-	CASRPSGSYEQYF	TGTGCCAGCAGACCTTCGGGGAGCTACGAGCAGTACTTC
TRBJ1-6	-	TRBV5-1	-	CASSFNRDSPLHF	TGCGCCAGCAGCTTTAACAGGGACTCACCCCTCCACTTT
TRBJ2-6	-	TRBV19	-	CASSPRGTSSGANVLTF	TGTGCCAGTAGTCCCAGAGGCACAAGCTCTGGGGCCAACGTCCTGACTTTC
TRBJ2-1	-	TRBV10-1	once	CASRGGSGDPYNEQFF	TGCGCCAGCAGGGGTGGGAGCGGAGACCCCTACAATGAGCAGTTCTTC
TRBJ1-3	-	TRBV18	few	CASSPPISGNTIYF	TGTGCCAGCTCACCACCCATCTCTGGAAACACCATATATTTT
TRBJ2-1	TRBD2	TRBV6-4	-	CASLLGGRKASYNEQFF	TGTGCCAGCTTGTTGGGCGGGAGGAAGGCCTCCTACAATGAGCAGTTCTTC
TRBJ2-5	-	TRBV23-1	-	CASSLGSQETQYF	TGCGCCAGCAGTCTCGGGAGCCAAGAGACCCAGTACTTC
TRBJ2-7	TRBD2	TRBV28	-	CASTPPGGLAGGKDEQYF	TGTGCCAGCACCCCTCCTGGGGGGCTAGCGGGAGGGAAGGACGAGCAGTACTTC
TRBJ2-7	-	TRBV5-8	-	CASSLGRAYEQYF	TGTGCCAGCAGCTTGGGCAGGGCCTACGAGCAGTACTTC
TRBJ1-3	TRBD1	TRBV19	medium-sized	CASSLRTGERSGNTIYF	TGTGCCAGTAGTCTGAGGACAGGGGAACGTTCCGGAAACACCATATATTTT
TRBJ2-2	TRBD2	TRBV27	-	CASSFGLAGLAGELFF	TGTGCCAGCAGTTTTGGACTAGCGGGGTTGGCCGGGGAGCTGTTTTTT
TRBJ2-1	TRBD2	TRBV19	-	CASSMRTSGRAVEQFF	TGTGCCAGTAGTATGAGGACTAGCGGGAGGGCCGTTGAGCAGTTCTTC
TRBJ2-5	TRBD1	TRBV10-3	-	CAISAATGERETQYF	TGTGCCATCAGTGCCGCGACAGGGGAGAGGGAGACCCAGTACTTC
TRBJ1-1	-	TRBV29-1	-	CSVARGATEAFF	TGCAGCGTTGCCAGGGGTGCCACTGAAGCTTTCTTT
TRBJ1-1	TRBD1	TRBV6-6	-	CATLRGTAASEAFF	TGTGCCACTTTACGCGGGACAGCTGCCAGTGAAGCTTTCTTT
TRBJ1-2	-	TRBV29-1	-	CSSGGAATNYGYTF	TGCAGCTCTGGAGGCGCAGCTACTAACTATGGCTACACCTTC
TRBJ1-2	-	TRBV28	-	CASSNTGIVGYTF	TGTGCCAGCAGCAATACAGGGATAGTGGGCTACACCTTC
TRBJ1-2	-	TRBV10-1	-	CASSFSDGEVYYGYTF	TGCGCCAGCAGTTTTAGCGATGGGGAGGTCTACTATGGCTACACCTTC
TRBJ2-1	-	TRBV23-1	-	CASSHPRDRGGIAGAGLGVQFF	TGCGCCAGCAGTCACCCCCGGGACAGGGGAGGGATAGCGGGAGCCGGCCTGGGGGTGCAGTTCTTC
TRBJ1-2	-	TRBV9	-	CASSVEGRVRYGYTF	TGTGCCAGCAGCGTCGAGGGGAGGGTTCGCTATGGCTACACCTTC
TRBJ2-3	TRBD2	TRBV25-1	-	CASGREPSTDTQYF	TGTGCCAGCGGGAGGGAACCTAGCACAGATACGCAGTATTTT
TRBJ2-2	-	TRBV9	-	CASSVTPTPTGELFF	TGTGCCAGCAGCGTAACCCCAACACCTACCGGGGAGCTGTTTTTT
TRBJ1-1	-	TRBV7-2	-	CASLPSGYLNTEAFF	TGTGCCAGCCTCCCCAGCGGTTATTTGAACACTGAAGCTTTCTTT
TRBJ1-6	-	TRBV7-2	-	CASSPRQVFNSPLHF	TGTGCCAGCAGCCCTCGACAGGTGTTTAATTCACCCCTCCACTTT
TRBJ1-5	-	TRBV5-8	once	CASSPGTRAYQPQHF	TGTGCCAGCAGCCCCGGGACAAGAGCCTATCAGCCCCAGCATTTT
TRBJ1-3	-	TRBV2	-	CASPRDSGNTIYF	TGTGCCAGCCCCAGGGACTCTGGAAACACCATATATTTT
TRBJ1-2	TRBD1	TRBV29-1	once	CSAGPTGTGHSNYGYTF	TGCAGCGCCGGACCAACCGGGACAGGCCATTCTAACTATGGCTACACCTTC
TRBJ2-1	TRBD2	TRBV7-6	-	CASSSTHGTKQFF	TGTGCCAGCAGCTCAACCCATGGGACTAAGCAGTTCTTC
TRBJ1-2	TRBD1	TRBV5-1	-	CASSSGQGTNRLNYGYTF	TGCGCCAGCAGCAGTGGACAGGGTACAAATCGATTAAACTATGGCTACACCTTC
TRBJ2-7	TRBD1	TRBV5-1	once	CASSPGTGAREQYF	TGCGCCAGCAGCCCCGGGACAGGGGCCAGGGAGCAGTACTTC
TRBJ2-7	TRBD2	TRBV29-1	once	CSVTWTSGSYEQYF	TGCAGCGTTACCTGGACTAGCGGGTCCTACGAGCAGTACTTC
TRBJ2-6	-	TRBV5-4	once	CASSFLHESSGANVLTF	TGTGCCAGCAGCTTTCTGCACGAGAGCTCTGGGGCCAACGTCCTGACTTTC
TRBJ2-3	-	TRBV5-1	-	CASSWEDAADTQYF	TGCGCCAGCAGCTGGGAGGATGCTGCAGATACGCAGTATTTT
TRBJ2-3	TRBD1	TRBV7-2	-	CASRPQGATDTQYF	TGTGCCAGCAGACCACAGGGGGCCACAGATACGCAGTATTTT
TRBJ1-2	TRBD1	TRBV9	-	CASSPTGGHGYTF	TGTGCCAGCAGCCCTACAGGGGGTCATGGCTACACCTTC
TRBJ2-6	TRBD2	TRBV6-1	-	CASSEALRGLAGVNVLTF	TGTGCCAGCAGTGAAGCGCTTCGGGGACTAGCGGGGGTCAACGTCCTGACTTTC
TRBJ2-1	-	TRBV2	-	CASRPPTDPYNEQFF	TGTGCCAGCAGGCCCCCGACAGACCCCTACAATGAGCAGTTCTTC
TRBJ2-7	-	TRBV9	-	CASSVGGGYSYEQYF	TGTGCCAGCAGCGTAGGGGGGGGCTACTCCTACGAGCAGTACTTC